This T cell receptor (beta chain) derives from a study of T cells after yellow fever vaccination. TCRdb ran MiXCR on the 5' RACE reads and lists one entry per CDR3 protein. Counted here are around 330,000 distinct CDR3 sequences, around 3.6% occurring once; the ten biggest clones make up about a quarter. This clonotype was recorded many times. V was clipped by 3 bases and J by 6 bases, with 10 bases between them. CDR1 is LGHNT and CDR2 is FRNRAP in the germline V gene. This CDR3 comprises 13 residues. The chain uses TRBV12-5 and TRBJ2-3; possibly TRBD1 for D (5 bases). The source was PBMCs, collected on the day of the yellow fever booster vaccination. This receptor was obtained from a man younger than 35 who received the YFV17D yellow fever vaccine. CDR3 DNA sequence: TGTGCTAGTGGTTTTCAGGGATGGGATACGCAGTATTTT. It yields the protein CASGFQGWDTQYF.